Each of the 5 T cell receptor beta chains below was sequenced from the same sample in a study of blood T cell repertoires in COVID-19. Profiling relied on immunoSEQ multiplex PCR, and the TCRdb table lists in-frame clones only, not all of them. The data contain about 260,000 clones, approximately 91% of them seen just once; the ten biggest clones take up under 3%. Sequenced sample: peripheral blood. The source of these receptors is a person aged 18-35 years with COVID-19, enrolled during active disease.

V usage is TRBV24-1 and J usage is TRBJ2-2, with D tentatively TRBD2 (5 bases). Deletions cut 1 base from V and 5 bases from J, with 10 bases between. Germline V gene data show CDR1 as KGHDR and CDR2 as SFDVKD. The CDR3 length is 15 residues. Written as DNA, the CDR3 is TGTGCCACCAGTGATTTATCGGCGGGTACCGGGGAGCTGTTTTTT. Amino acids: CATSDLSAGTGELFF.

The chain has TRBV19 and TRBJ2-1; D gene unclear. CDR1 and CDR2 (germline): LNHDA, SQIVND (reference sequence). V shed 10 bases and J shed 7 bases, with 20 bases lying between them. The CDR3 sequence is 14 residues long. The CDR3 spells CATSQSSWQNEQFF. CDR3 coding DNA: TGTGCCACCTCCCAATCCTCATGGCAGAATGAGCAGTTCTTC.

The gene calls are TRBV2 and TRBJ2-2; TRBD1 matches 7 bases. Germline CDR1 SNHLY, CDR2 FYNNEI. J gave up 4 bases and V 6 bases, and 8 bases lay outside the gene matches. This CDR3 comprises 15 residues. DNA of the CDR3: TGTGCCAGCAGGAACAGGGGTGGGGGCACCGGGGAGCTGTTTTTT. It specifies CASRNRGGGTGELFF.

The chain uses TRBV4-1 and TRBJ2-7, with TRBD2 matching over 8 bases. CDR1 and CDR2 (germline): MGHRA, YSYEKL. This CDR3 is 15 amino acids long. V shed 0 bases and J 4 bases; nucleotides not matched to a gene: 5. CDR3 sequence reads: CASSQDKREFYEQYF. In DNA form, the CDR3 reads TGCGCCAGCAGCCAAGATAAGCGGGAGTTTTACGAGCAGTACTTC.

The chain joins TRBV4-1 to TRBJ1-2; D not resolved. The CDR3 consists of 13 residues. Germline V gene lookup returns CDR1 MGHRA and CDR2 YSYEKL. The ends were cut back, 0 bases at V and 3 bases at J, with 5 bases in the middle. The CDR3 DNA sequence: TGCGCCAGCAGCCAAGATGCGGACTATGGCTACACCTTC. Its translation: CASSQDADYGYTF.